This T cell receptor beta chain was sequenced for a study of radiation and T cells in renal cell carcinoma. The CDR3 is made up of 17 amino acids. This table comes from immunoSEQ multiplex PCR, and its TCRdb copy is limited to in-frame clones, with some not included. In the table there are around 100,000 clones, around 80% of which are singletons. Regarding the study as a whole: From baseline, blood top tumor clonotypes peaked at 2 weeks post-radiation.

The time point denotes: blood 4 weeks post-SBRT, at nephrectomy. The treatment here: 15 Gy SBRT to primary tumor, nephrectomy 4 weeks later. Nephrectomy followed 15 Gy stereotactic body radiation by 4 weeks. Blood was sampled at baseline, 2 weeks and 4 weeks after SBRT. About this clone: Its antigen is still unknown.

Sequenced here: blood, sampled from a patient whose treatment included radiotherapy and nephrectomy. This receptor was taken from a man aged 55 to 70 with renal cell carcinoma. The chain joins TRBV12-1 to TRBJ2-1; the table's D call, TRBD1, was not checked against the DNA. TRBV12-1 is a pseudogene segment. The CDR3 is CASLPPGQGESYNEQFF. The CDR3 nucleotides read TGTGCCAGCCTACCCCCTGGACAGGGCGAATCCTACAATGAGCAGTTCTTC.